Described below is a single T cell receptor beta chain sequence and its context. Germline V gives CDR1 SEHNR, CDR2 FQNEAQ (reference sequence). The CDR3 totals 12 residues. The V end was cut by 3 bases, the J end by 6 bases, with 9 bases between. This entry comes from a study of blood T cell repertoires in COVID-19. Overall study context: The United States, Italy and Spain provided the acute and convalescent COVID-19 samples.

The repertoire was sequenced with immunoSEQ multiplex PCR; TCRdb's copy has only in-frame clones and lacks some. The data contain 250,000 to 300,000 clones, roughly 90% of them singletons. V usage is TRBV7-9 and J usage is TRBJ2-7; no clear D gene. The sequenced material came from peripheral blood. The clonotype was recovered from a woman aged 45-60 years who had recovered from COVID-19. CDR3 sequence (DNA): TGTGCCAGCAGCTTCTCGGTGAGCGAGCAGTACTTC. Translating it yields CASSFSVSEQYF.